These 3 T cell receptor beta chains originate from one sample sequenced in a study of radiotherapy plus CTLA-4 blockade in lung cancer (dated by TCRdb to 2017 to 2018). The method was the immunoSEQ multiplex PCR assay. Not all clones reach the TCRdb copy of this immuneACCESS table, which keeps in-frame sequences only. Checked studies attribute under half of the gap to unresolved V genes and leave the rest unexplained. This sample comprises around 86,000 clones, less than 90% of them detected only once. Around 0.76% of the sample rests with the top ten. This specimen was peripheral blood, taken from a patient treated with radiotherapy plus ipilimumab. Receptor source: a human donor with non-small cell lung cancer who had stable disease on radiotherapy plus ipilimumab.

This sequence joins TRBV30 and TRBJ2-3; D may be TRBD1 (8 bases). CDR3 length equals 13 residues. The germline CDR1 and CDR2 sequences are GTSNPN and SVGIG (reference sequence). V lost 0 bases to trimming and J lost 7 bases, with 11 bases between them. This chain's CDR3 is CAWSVQGGNTQYF. The DNA for the CDR3 is TGTGCCTGGAGTGTACAGGGGGGGAATACGCAGTATTTT.

The chain is built from TRBV28 and TRBJ2-3; D is ambiguous. This CDR3 has 12 residues. The V gene's germline CDR1 is MDHEN and CDR2 SYDVKM. Deletions cut 3 bases from V and 6 bases from J, with 7 bases between. The CDR3 reads CASSFFTDTQYF. The DNA for the CDR3 is TGTGCCAGCAGTTTTTTCACGGATACGCAGTATTTT.

This clone occurred a few times. The chain is built from TRBV28 and TRBJ2-7; the D gene is possibly TRBD2 (5 bases). Germline values: CDR1 MDHEN, CDR2 SYDVKM. CDR3 length: 14 residues. Between the trimmed V and J ends, which lost 3 bases and 7 bases, there was a span of 16 bases. CDR3 nucleotides: TGTGCCAGCAGTTTGCTGGGGAGAGTAATAGAGCAGTACTTC. It is translated as CASSLLGRVIEQYF.